Listed below are T cell receptor beta chains from one sample, sequenced in a study of blood T cell repertoires in COVID-19. The assay was immunoSEQ multiplex PCR, and TCRdb's table has in-frame clones only and misses some. This table has approximately 130,000 clones, about 87% appearing once. Sequencing was carried out using peripheral blood. The receptors derive from a man over 45 with active COVID-19. CDR3s include the opening cysteine and the closing phenylalanine or tryptophan. D genes are given only for firm matches. Size is omitted from some rows. Given values are once, few, many or a class for expanded clones.

-,TRBV6-5,-,TRBJ2-3,TGTGCCAGCAGTTACTCAATAGGCGGGAGCACAGATACGCAGTATTTT,CASSYSIGGSTDTQYF
-,TRBV19,-,TRBJ1-2,TGTGCCAGTAGGGAGGGCCCTAACTATGGCTACACCTTC,CASREGPNYGYTF
-,TRBV3-1/TRBV3-2,TRBD1,TRBJ1-1,TGTGCCAGCAGGGGACGACAGGGCACGAACACTGAAGCTTTCTTT,CASRGRQGTNTEAFF
-,TRBV4-1,-,TRBJ2-4,TGCGCCAGCGCGAGGCACCCCGGGGCCAAAAACATTCAGTACTTC,CASARHPGAKNIQYF
-,TRBV4-1,TRBD2,TRBJ2-1,TGCGCCAGCAGCCAAGTTACTAGCGGGGGGGGTGAGCAGTTCTTC,CASSQVTSGGGEQFF
once,TRBV6-5,-,TRBJ1-3,TGTGCCAGCAGTACAGCCACCTGGGGAAACACCATATATTTT,CASSTATWGNTIYF
-,TRBV4-1,-,TRBJ2-7,TGCGCCAGCAGCCAAGAACGTGGACAGCCTTACGAGCAGTACTTC,CASSQERGQPYEQYF
few,TRBV21-1,-,TRBJ2-7,TGTGCCAGTATCGACAGGAAAAAACCCTACGAGCAGTACTTC,CASIDRKKPYEQYF
few,TRBV6-5,TRBD2,TRBJ2-1,TGTGCCAGCGCTCCGGGACTAGAAGGCCTCAATGAGCAGTTCTTC,CASAPGLEGLNEQFF
-,TRBV27,-,TRBJ2-7,TGTGCCAGCACCTTAAAATCAGGGTTGGGCTACGAGCAGTACTTC,CASTLKSGLGYEQYF
-,TRBV6-1,-,TRBJ1-5,TGTGCCAGCAGTGACCCCTCGCCCCAGCATTTT,CASSDPSPQHF
-,TRBV14,-,TRBJ1-1,TGTGCCAGCAGCCAACTGGGGGCCACTGAAGCTTTCTTT,CASSQLGATEAFF
-,TRBV7-9,-,TRBJ1-4,TGTGCCAGCAGCTTCGGGGGATTGGGGACTAATGAAAAACTGTTTTTT,CASSFGGLGTNEKLFF
once,TRBV7-9,-,TRBJ1-2,TGTGCCAGCAGCCCCGCAGACAGGCCCTATGGCTACACCTTC,CASSPADRPYGYTF
-,TRBV19,TRBD1,TRBJ2-1,TGTGCCAGTAGTCCCCCGGGACAGGGAGAAGAGCAGTTCTTC,CASSPPGQGEEQFF
-,TRBV2,TRBD1,TRBJ1-6,TGTGCCAGCAGGTCGGGACAGGGTGACTATAATTCACCCCTCCACTTT,CASRSGQGDYNSPLHF
many,TRBV7-9,TRBD1,TRBJ1-4,TGTGCCAGCAGCCTTCCCGGGACAGCTAATGAAAAACTGTTTTTT,CASSLPGTANEKLFF
-,TRBV27,-,TRBJ1-5,TGTGCCAGCAGGTATTGTTATCTTAGTTATAGCAATCAGCCCCAGCATTTT,CASRYCYLSYSNQPQHF
-,TRBV15,-,TRBJ1-2,TGTGCCACCAGCAGCCAAGGAGGCGTTCTGGATGGCTACACCTTC,CATSSQGGVLDGYTF
once,TRBV15,TRBD1,TRBJ1-2,TGTGCCACCAGCAGAGATGAAATGACAGGGAACTATGGCTACACCTTC,CATSRDEMTGNYGYTF
once,TRBV3-1/TRBV3-2,-,TRBJ1-3,TGTGCCAGCAGCCAAGTTCGTCCCTCTGGAAACACCATATATTTT,CASSQVRPSGNTIYF
-,TRBV5-5,-,TRBJ1-2,TGTGCCAGCAGCTTTCCCAGGGGAAATAATGGCTACACCTTC,CASSFPRGNNGYTF
-,TRBV6-5,-,TRBJ2-3,TGTGCCAGCAGTTCCCGGACAGATACGCAGTATTTT,CASSSRTDTQYF
-,TRBV19,-,TRBJ1-2,TGTGCCAGTAGTATGAACGTCAGGTCTAGGGGGAACTATGGCTACACCTTC,CASSMNVRSRGNYGYTF
-,TRBV2,-,TRBJ2-3,TGTGCCAGCAGAGAATTACCCACGGGGGATACGCAGTATTTT,CASRELPTGDTQYF
-,TRBV5-1,-,TRBJ1-4,TGCGCCAGCAGCTTAACAGCAACTAATGAAAAACTGTTTTTT,CASSLTATNEKLFF
-,TRBV19,-,TRBJ2-5,TGTGCCAGTAGTATTTGGACACGAGAGACCCAGTACTTC,CASSIWTRETQYF
-,TRBV7-2,-,TRBJ1-2,TGTGCCAGCAGCTTAGACCGGCGGGGCGGCTACACCTTC,CASSLDRRGGYTF
-,TRBV27,TRBD1,TRBJ1-1,TGTGCCAGCAGTTTATCGACAGGGACTTTCACTGAAGCTTTCTTT,CASSLSTGTFTEAFF
-,TRBV6-2/TRBV6-3,TRBD2,TRBJ2-3,TGTGCCAGCAGTTCGAGGTCATTACTAGCGGGGTACACAGATACGCAGTATTTT,CASSSRSLLAGYTDTQYF
-,TRBV4-2,-,TRBJ1-2,TGTGCCAGCAGCCTAGGGGGTGAGGAATACACCTTC,CASSLGGEEYTF
-,TRBV6-6,-,TRBJ1-1,TGTGCCAGCAGCCGATACGGCCCGGCGGGGACTATGAACACTGAAGCTTTCTTT,CASSRYGPAGTMNTEAFF
-,TRBV19,-,TRBJ1-6,TGTGCCGGGAGGGGGTTAGTTCCACCCCTCCACTTT,CAGRGLVPPLHF
-,TRBV24-1,-,TRBJ2-3,TGTGCCACCAGTGACCTTCAAGACACAGGTACGCAGTATTTT,CATSDLQDTGTQYF
-,TRBV6-5,-,TRBJ1-1,TGTGCCAGCAGTTCCCACCTCAGGGTCGTAGCTTTCTTT,CASSSHLRVVAFF